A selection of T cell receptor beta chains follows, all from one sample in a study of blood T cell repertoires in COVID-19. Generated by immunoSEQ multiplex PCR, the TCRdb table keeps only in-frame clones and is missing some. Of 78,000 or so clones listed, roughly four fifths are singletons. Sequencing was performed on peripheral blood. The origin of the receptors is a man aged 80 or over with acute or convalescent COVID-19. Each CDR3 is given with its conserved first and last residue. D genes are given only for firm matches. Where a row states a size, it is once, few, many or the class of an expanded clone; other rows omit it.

CDR3aa: CASSPRQGNSPLHF; CDR3nt: TGTGCCAGCAGCCCAAGACAGGGCAATTCACCCCTCCACTTT; d_gene: TRBD1; v_gene: TRBV2; j_gene: TRBJ1-6; abundance: NA
CDR3aa: CASSPQGYSGYTF; CDR3nt: TGTGCCAGCAGTCCCCAGGGCTACTCTGGCTACACCTTC; d_gene: NA; v_gene: TRBV7-3; j_gene: TRBJ1-2; abundance: NA
CDR3aa: CASSPIGYEQYF; CDR3nt: TGTGCCAGCAGCCCCATCGGGTACGAGCAGTACTTC; d_gene: NA; v_gene: TRBV7-9; j_gene: TRBJ2-7; abundance: NA
CDR3aa: CASSPDRGVTNEKLFF; CDR3nt: TGTGCCAGCAGCCCGGACAGGGGAGTGACTAATGAAAAACTGTTTTTT; d_gene: TRBD1; v_gene: TRBV5-5; j_gene: TRBJ1-4; abundance: few
CDR3aa: CSVGTVRNSPLHF; CDR3nt: TGCAGCGTTGGAACAGTCCGCAATTCACCCCTCCACTTT; d_gene: NA; v_gene: TRBV29-1; j_gene: TRBJ1-6; abundance: NA
CDR3aa: CAWQDTSNQPQHF; CDR3nt: TGTGCCTGGCAGGACACTAGCAATCAGCCCCAGCATTTT; d_gene: NA; v_gene: TRBV30; j_gene: TRBJ1-5; abundance: NA
CDR3aa: CASSQDRGGYTF; CDR3nt: TGTGCCAGCAGCCAAGACAGGGGTGGCTACACCTTC; d_gene: NA; v_gene: TRBV4-2; j_gene: TRBJ1-2; abundance: NA
CDR3aa: CASSSGLLNEQFF; CDR3nt: TGTGCCAGCAGCTCGGGACTCTTAAATGAGCAGTTCTTC; d_gene: NA; v_gene: TRBV11-3; j_gene: TRBJ2-1; abundance: NA
CDR3aa: CASSLNSGNTIYF; CDR3nt: TGTGCCAGCAGCTTGAACAGTGGAAACACCATATATTTT; d_gene: NA; v_gene: TRBV5-4; j_gene: TRBJ1-3; abundance: NA
CDR3aa: CASSGNGVVGQLGNTIYF; CDR3nt: TGTGCCAGCAGCGGAAATGGAGTGGTGGGGCAGCTTGGAAACACCATATATTTT; d_gene: NA; v_gene: TRBV5-6; j_gene: TRBJ1-3; abundance: NA
CDR3aa: CASSPPTGGGRQETQYF; CDR3nt: TGTGCCAGCAGCCCTCCGACCGGCGGGGGTCGGCAAGAGACCCAGTACTTC; d_gene: TRBD2; v_gene: TRBV7-8; j_gene: TRBJ2-5; abundance: NA
CDR3aa: CASSSGRAYQPQHF; CDR3nt: TGTGCCAGCAGCTCGGGCAGGGCGTATCAGCCCCAGCATTTT; d_gene: NA; v_gene: TRBV7-9; j_gene: TRBJ1-5; abundance: NA
CDR3aa: CASSEGLVTDTQYF; CDR3nt: TGTGCCAGCAGTGAGGGACTAGTGACAGATACGCAGTATTTT; d_gene: TRBD2; v_gene: TRBV6-4; j_gene: TRBJ2-3; abundance: NA
CDR3aa: CASSFLKRGAYNEQFF; CDR3nt: TGTGCCAGCAGCTTCTTGAAGCGGGGGGCTTACAATGAGCAGTTCTTC; d_gene: TRBD2; v_gene: TRBV5-4; j_gene: TRBJ2-1; abundance: NA
CDR3aa: CAISARDNSNQPQHF; CDR3nt: TGTGCCATCAGTGCCCGGGACAACAGCAATCAGCCCCAGCATTTT; d_gene: NA; v_gene: TRBV10-3; j_gene: TRBJ1-5; abundance: many
CDR3aa: CASSPGTTNEKLFF; CDR3nt: TGTGCCAGCAGCCCCGGGACAACTAATGAAAAACTGTTTTTT; d_gene: NA; v_gene: TRBV7-9; j_gene: TRBJ1-4; abundance: NA
CDR3aa: CASSLRGTGELFF; CDR3nt: TGTGCCAGCAGCCTCAGGGGTACCGGGGAGCTGTTTTTT; d_gene: NA; v_gene: TRBV7-6; j_gene: TRBJ2-2; abundance: NA
CDR3aa: CAWSVQAYNSPLHF; CDR3nt: TGTGCCTGGAGTGTACAGGCTTATAATTCACCCCTCCACTTT; d_gene: NA; v_gene: TRBV30; j_gene: TRBJ1-6; abundance: NA
CDR3aa: CATSGDVSSTDTQYF; CDR3nt: TGTGCCACCAGCGGAGATGTCTCCAGCACAGATACGCAGTATTTT; d_gene: NA; v_gene: TRBV15; j_gene: TRBJ2-3; abundance: NA
CDR3aa: CASSFSGSEAFF; CDR3nt: TGTGCCAGCAGCTTCTCCGGGTCCGAAGCTTTCTTT; d_gene: NA; v_gene: TRBV11-2; j_gene: TRBJ1-1; abundance: NA
CDR3aa: CASSRLDRSDTEAFF; CDR3nt: TGTGCCAGCAGTCGACTGGACAGGAGTGACACTGAAGCTTTCTTT; d_gene: TRBD1; v_gene: TRBV28; j_gene: TRBJ1-1; abundance: NA
CDR3aa: CASLQTSGSPYEQYF; CDR3nt: TGTGCCAGCCTCCAAACCTCGGGATCACCCTACGAGCAGTACTTC; d_gene: NA; v_gene: TRBV6-5; j_gene: TRBJ2-7; abundance: NA
CDR3aa: CASSASTGENEKLFF; CDR3nt: TGTGCCAGCAGTGCCTCCACCGGGGAAAATGAAAAACTGTTTTTT; d_gene: NA; v_gene: TRBV7-9; j_gene: TRBJ1-4; abundance: once
CDR3aa: CATSDLTSGGQFF; CDR3nt: TGTGCCACCAGTGATCTGACTAGCGGGGGTCAGTTCTTC; d_gene: TRBD2; v_gene: TRBV24-1; j_gene: TRBJ2-1; abundance: once